Listed here is a single TCR beta chain. Germline loops: CDR1 SGHVS, CDR2 FNYEAQ. This CDR3 region has 14 residues. Trimming took off 1 base at V and 2 bases at J, with 8 bases between the two ends. The record originates from a study of shared clonotypes between healthy human individuals. Using immunoSEQ multiplex PCR, the repertoire was profiled, and TCRdb retains in-frame clones only, with some absent. The data contain about 2.3 million clones, roughly 90% of them singletons. This clonotype was sampled from a man aged 18 to 29 in good health. Some clones in this sample may be carry-over from other donors' samples. Sample: naive CD4+ T cells from PBMCs. Subset specified: CD45RA+ positively selected. The V gene is TRBV7-6, the J gene TRBJ2-5, with a tentative D call TRBD2 (5 bases). The CDR3 region is CASSLVQRQETQYF. Written as DNA, the CDR3 is TGTGCCAGCAGCTTAGTACAGCGGCAAGAGACCCAGTACTTC.